A single T cell receptor (beta chain) is shown here with its context. Its matching antigen is unknown. The junction had 9 bases not matched to a gene; V was cut back by 4 bases and J by 8 bases. Per germline, CDR1 SEHNR and CDR2 FQNEAQ (reference sequence). The CDR3 has 15 residues. The sample belongs to a study of CD8 T cells in ankylosing spondylitis. Findings and limits, study-wide: Ankylosing spondylitis blood appeared to be characterized by a TCR beta motif of under 10 highly homologous variants. Matched ankylosing spondylitis synovial fluid reportedly showed significant enrichment of disease-linked clones.

Generation of TCR beta libraries employed quantitative 5'-RACE incorporating molecular barcodes. Using its own MiXCR run on the 5' RACE reads, TCRdb lists one record per CDR3 protein. The table includes 700,000 to 850,000 distinct CDR3 sequences, roughly 10% detected once. The V and J genes are TRBV7-9 and TRBJ2-1, with TRBD2 matching over 9 bases. Sequencing was carried out using blood, either unsorted or a sorted T cell fraction (not recorded which). This receptor was obtained from a male donor with ankylosing spondylitis. CDR3 amino acids: CASSSTSGRSDEQFF. Here the CDR3 DNA reads TGTGCCAGCAGCTCCACGAGCGGGAGGAGCGATGAGCAGTTCTTC.